This is a list of T cell receptor beta chains from one sample in a study of regulatory T cells in long-lasting Graves disease. TCRdb analysed the multiplex PCR reads with MiXCR anew, one entry per CDR3 protein. The sample gives 650,000 to 700,000 distinct CDR3 sequences, about 30% of which show up once; 42% is in the top ten. Sequenced here: peripheral blood mononuclear cells (PBMCs), sampled when the disease was refractory, from a patient treated with antithyroid drugs. All receptors come from a female donor with Graves disease. The CDR3 runs from the conserved cysteine through the conserved F or W. The D gene is left open where the match is weak. Some rows mark clone size as missing; the rest say once, few, many or name a class of expanded clone.

D gene	V gene	J gene	clone size	CDR3 DNA	CDR3 protein
-	TRBV6-2/TRBV6-3	TRBJ1-1	-	TGTGCCAGCAGTTACTCGCCGTTCGCTGAAGCTTTCTTT	CASSYSPFAEAFF
-	TRBV3-1	TRBJ2-1	-	TGTGCCAGCAGCCAAGATTCAGCCGAAAGCGATGAGCAGTTCTTC	CASSQDSAESDEQFF
TRBD1	TRBV5-5	TRBJ2-2	few	TGTGCCAGCACCACCCGGGACAGGGGGCGCATGACCGGGGAGCTGTTTTTT	CASTTRDRGRMTGELFF
-	TRBV11-1	TRBJ1-1	few	TGTGCCAGCAGCTTATATGGGGGCCTGAACACTGAAGCTTTCTTT	CASSLYGGLNTEAFF
-	TRBV15	TRBJ2-2	-	TGTGCCACCCCACGTTTTGGGGGGAACACCGGGGAGCTGTTTTTT	CATPRFGGNTGELFF
-	TRBV9	TRBJ1-2	-	TGTGCCAGCAGCGTCGAAACAGGGTATTATGGCTACACCTTC	CASSVETGYYGYTF
TRBD1	TRBV2	TRBJ2-7	few	TGTGCCAGCAGGGATACAGGGGGGACCTCTTACGAGCAGTACTTC	CASRDTGGTSYEQYF
-	TRBV20-1	TRBJ1-5	-	TGCAGTGCTAGAGGGGGACTGCTTCAGCCCCAGCATTTT	CSARGGLLQPQHF
-	TRBV20-1	TRBJ2-4	few	TGCAGTGTGGCCCCTAGCCAAATAGCCAAAAACATTCAGTACTTC	CSVAPSQIAKNIQYF
TRBD2	TRBV12-3/TRBV12-4	TRBJ2-1	many	TGTGCCAGCAGTTTCCGTAGCGGGAGTGGAGTAAATGAGCAGTTCTTC	CASSFRSGSGVNEQFF
TRBD1	TRBV12-3/TRBV12-4	TRBJ2-7	-	TGTGCCAGCGCCGGGACAGGGTACGACGAGCAGTACTTC	CASAGTGYDEQYF
-	TRBV5-1	TRBJ1-1	few	TGCGCCAGCAGCTTGTTTCCTTCGGGAGGGATGAACACTGAAGCTTTCTTT	CASSLFPSGGMNTEAFF
TRBD1	TRBV3-1	TRBJ2-5	once	TGTGCCAGCAGCCTTATTGGGACAGGGGAAGAGACCCAGTACTTC	CASSLIGTGEETQYF
TRBD1	TRBV19	TRBJ1-1	-	TGTGCCAGTAGGGCAGGGGGGTCGAACACTGAAGCTTTCTTT	CASRAGGSNTEAFF
-	TRBV7-9	TRBJ1-2	once	TGTGCCAGCAGCCCAGGAGGGGATAGCTATGACTACACCTTC	CASSPGGDSYDYTF
TRBD1	TRBV2	TRBJ1-4	many	TGTGCCAGCAGTGTACCCTTACAGGGGGTCAGAGAAGAAAAACTGTTTTTT	CASSVPLQGVREEKLFF
-	TRBV4-1	TRBJ2-7	once	TGCGCCAGCAGCCAATGGGGCGAGCAGTACTTC	CASSQWGEQYF
-	TRBV12-3/TRBV12-4	TRBJ1-5	few	TGTGCCAGCAGCCGGAGGTGGGGGAATCAGCCCCAGCATTTT	CASSRRWGNQPQHF
-	TRBV11-2	TRBJ2-7	many	TGTGCCAGCAGCTTACAACCAGGGGTGGACGAGCAGTACTTC	CASSLQPGVDEQYF
TRBD2	TRBV2	TRBJ2-5	many	TGTGCCAGCAGCGTAGCGGGAGGAGGAGCAAGTTTGGGACAAGAGACCCAGTACTTC	CASSVAGGGASLGQETQYF
TRBD2	TRBV5-6	TRBJ2-5	few	TGTGCCAGCAGCTTGGCTAGCGGGATAGAGACCCAGTACTTC	CASSLASGIETQYF
-	TRBV5-1	TRBJ2-7	-	TGCGCCAGCAGTGAGGGCTCCCGCACCGGCGAGCAGTACTTC	CASSEGSRTGEQYF
TRBD1	TRBV20-1	TRBJ1-1	few	TGCAGTGCTAGAGATCCCGCCGGGACAGGCCGAGTTGAAGCTTTCTTT	CSARDPAGTGRVEAFF
TRBD2	TRBV7-6	TRBJ2-2	few	TGTGCCAGCAGCCCGTGGACTAGCGGGAGGGGGTCCGGGGAGCTGTTTTTT	CASSPWTSGRGSGELFF
-	TRBV7-3	TRBJ2-3	-	TGTGCCAGCAGCTTAACGCTAGGGATAGGCACAGATACGCAGTATTTT	CASSLTLGIGTDTQYF
TRBD2	TRBV28	TRBJ2-7	many	TGTGCCAGCAGTCCTCTTAGCGGGAGCCTCTCCTACGAGCAGTACTTC	CASSPLSGSLSYEQYF
-	TRBV19	TRBJ1-2	few	TGTGCCAGTTACGACGGACACTATGGCTACACCTTC	CASYDGHYGYTF
-	TRBV7-9	TRBJ2-1	many	TGTGCCAGCAGCTTCCTAGCGCGGAATTACAATGAGCAGTTCTTC	CASSFLARNYNEQFF
-	TRBV11-2	TRBJ2-5	many	TGTGCCAGCAGCTTAGATGTCTCACTAGGAGAGACCCAGTACTTC	CASSLDVSLGETQYF